This entry lists 23 T cell receptor beta chains sequenced from one sample in a study of CD8 T cells in ankylosing spondylitis. One entry per CDR3 protein, called by TCRdb with MiXCR from the 5' RACE reads. The sample shows 300,000 to 400,000 distinct CDR3 sequences, around 22% of them seen only once. Study observations and caveats: Characteristic, it appeared, of ankylosing spondylitis blood was a TCR beta motif of eight or nine highly homologous variants.

Their target antigens are unknown. What was sequenced was blood, either unsorted or a sorted T cell fraction (not recorded which). Every receptor here comes from a male donor with ankylosing spondylitis.

The chain employs TRBV7-9 and TRBJ2-1; the match to TRBD2 covers 10 bases. J gave up 2 bases and V 6 bases, and 4 bases lay outside the gene matches. Per germline, CDR1 SEHNR and CDR2 FQNEAQ (reference sequence). This CDR3 is 15 amino acids long. CDR3 sequence (DNA): TGTGCCAGCAGACTTCTAGCGGGGGCCTACAATGAGCAGTTCTTC. Translating it yields CASRLLAGAYNEQFF. Based on the CDR3 plus reference TRBV7-9 and TRBJ2-1, the full variable domain is DTGVSQNPRHKITKRGQNVTFRCDPISEHNRLYWYRQTLGQGPEFLTYFQNEAQLEKSRLLSDRFSAERPKGSFSTLEIQRTEQGDSAMYLCASRLLAGAYNEQFFGPGTRLTVL.

This chain links TRBV29-1 with TRBJ2-1; TRBD2 aligns across 13 bases. Germline loops: CDR1 SQVTM, CDR2 ANQGSEA. The CDR3 is made up of 15 amino acids. Germline trimming cut 3 bases from V and 9 bases from J; bases unmatched to any gene: 8. The CDR3 loop is CSVDKLAGGYGEQFF. As DNA, the CDR3 is TGCAGCGTTGACAAACTAGCGGGAGGGTACGGTGAGCAGTTCTTC.

Only a few counts were recorded for this clonotype. The rearrangement uses TRBV11-2 and TRBJ2-7; the D gene could be TRBD1 or TRBD2 (6 bases each). The germline V and J ends were trimmed by 0 bases and 3 bases, with 24 bases remaining between them. This CDR3 has 19 residues. Germline CDR1 reads SGHAT; CDR2 reads FQNNGV. CDR3 sequence (DNA): TGTGCCAGCAGCTTAGAAGGGGGGACTCGCCCTGGGCCGCTCTACGAGCAGTACTTC. Protein: CASSLEGGTRPGPLYEQYF.

This clonotype was counted between two and nine times. The CDR3 DNA reads as TGTGCCACCAGCAGAATTCTGGAGACCCAGTACTTC. Its protein product is CATSRILETQYF. V is TRBV15 and J is TRBJ2-5, with D uncertain. CDR3 size: 12 residues. The ends were cut back, 2 bases at V and 5 bases at J, with 6 bases in the middle. Germline values: CDR1 LNHNV, CDR2 YYDKDF (reference sequence).

The rearrangement joins TRBV5-1 to TRBJ2-1, with 10 bases aligning to TRBD2. CDR1 and CDR2 (germline): SGHRS, YFSETQ. The CDR3 is 16 residues long. The junction had 8 bases not matched to a gene; V was cut back by 4 bases and J by 4 bases. In DNA, the CDR3 is TGCGCCAGCAGCCTGAGACTAGCGGGTTTATACAATGAGCAGTTCTTC. Translating gives CASSLRLAGLYNEQFF.

The J gene is TRBJ2-7, the V gene TRBV3-1; the match to TRBD2 covers 13 bases. CDR1 and CDR2 from the germline V gene are LGHDT and YNNKEL (reference sequence). This CDR3 is built from 16 residues. V shed 4 bases and J 2 bases; nucleotides not matched to a gene: 5. The CDR3 region is CASSLETSGRTYEQYF. CDR3 bases: TGTGCCAGCAGCCTAGAGACTAGCGGGAGGACCTACGAGCAGTACTTC.

This clonotype was detected ten times or more. The junction departs from germline at one end; a sequencing error may be responsible. The chain links TRBV5-1 to TRBJ2-1; 8 nucleotides line up with TRBD2. The CDR3 length is 14 residues. Germline CDR1 reads SGHRS; CDR2 reads YFSETQ. CDR3 sequence: CASSLGTSGNEQFF. The DNA for the CDR3 is TGTGCCAGCAGTTTAGGGACTAGTGGTAATGAGCAGTTCTTC. Based on the CDR3 plus reference TRBV5-1 and TRBJ2-1, the full variable domain is KAGVTQTPRYLIKTRGQQVTLSCSPISGHRSVSWYQQTPGQGLQFLFEYFSETQRNKGNFPGRFSGRQFSNSRSEMNVSTLELGDSALYLCASSLGTSGNEQFFGPGTRLTVL.

This clonotype has a handful of counts. V usage is TRBV5-1 and J usage is TRBJ2-1; 9 bases match TRBD2. Germline values: CDR1 SGHRS, CDR2 YFSETQ. The V segment lost 2 bases and the J segment 0 bases; nucleotides outside the gene matches: 6. This CDR3 contains 17 residues. The CDR3 DNA reads as TGCGCCAGCAGCTTCTTACTAGCGGGCGGCTCCTACAATGAGCAGTTCTTC. Translated, it gives CASSFLLAGGSYNEQFF.

Ten or more counts support this clonotype. This chain links TRBV20-1 with TRBJ2-7, with D possibly being TRBD2 (5 bases). Germline CDR1 reads DFQATT; CDR2 reads SNEGSKA (reference sequence). CDR3 length: 13 amino acids. V was pared by 6 bases and J by 1 base, with 13 bases between. The DNA for the CDR3 is TGCAGTGCCCCCCCATCGGGGTCCTACGAGCAGTACTTC. Translated: CSAPPSGSYEQYF.

The V and J genes are TRBV5-1 and TRBJ2-5; tentatively, D is TRBD2 (6 bases). The CDR3 covers 16 residues. Germline V gene lookup returns CDR1 SGHRS and CDR2 YFSETQ. Trimming took 0 bases from V and 5 from J, leaving 17 bases between them. The CDR3 sequence is CASSLVTAFGGETQYF. The CDR3, as DNA: TGCGCCAGCAGCTTGGTGACAGCCTTCGGAGGGGAGACCCAGTACTTC.

The chain combines TRBV18 with TRBJ2-5, with D unclear. The V end lost 4 bases, the J end lost 5 bases, and 8 bases lay between the germline ends. Germline V gives CDR1 KGHSH, CDR2 LQKENI. CDR3 length: 12 residues. This chain's CDR3 is CASSHGRETQYF. CDR3 bases: TGTGCCAGCTCACACGGTCGGGAGACCCAGTACTTC.

The gene calls are TRBV12-3 or TRBV12-4 and TRBJ2-3; no firm D call. V was shortened by 7 bases and J by 7 bases, with 12 bases between the two germline ends. This CDR3 has 12 residues. CDR3 amino acids: CASTFGQNTQYF. The CDR3 DNA follows: TGTGCCAGCACTTTCGGGCAAAATACGCAGTATTTT.

Only a few counts were recorded for this clonotype. V is TRBV5-1 and J is TRBJ2-1, with D perhaps assigned TRBD1 or TRBD2 (5 bases each). Germline CDR1 is SGHRS and CDR2 is YFSETQ. The V end lost 4 bases, the J end lost 6 bases, and 11 bases lay between the germline ends. CDR3 size: 13 residues. The CDR3 region has the DNA TGCGCCAGCAGCCCGGGGCCCGGCAATGAGCAGTTCTTC. Translated: CASSPGPGNEQFF.

This clonotype was found many times. J is TRBJ2-7 and V is TRBV3-1; D may correspond to TRBD1 or TRBD2 (5 bases each). The CDR3 has 16 residues. Germline CDR1 LGHDT, CDR2 YNNKEL (reference sequence). V lost 0 bases to trimming and J lost 2 bases, with 14 bases between them. The CDR3, as DNA: TGTGCCAGCAGCCAAGAGTCCCGGGACGGACCCTACGAGCAGTACTTC. Its protein product is CASSQESRDGPYEQYF.

A few counts support this clonotype. V usage is TRBV15 and J usage is TRBJ1-2; a possible D gene is TRBD1 (6 bases). Per germline, CDR1 LNHNV and CDR2 YYDKDF (reference sequence). This CDR3 contains 13 residues. V was cut by 1 base and J by 7 bases, with 10 bases left in between. The DNA for the CDR3 is TGTGCCACCAGCAGAGTACAGGGAAGTGGCTACACCTTC. It encodes CATSRVQGSGYTF.

This clonotype was counted a few times. The chain recombines TRBV12-3 or TRBV12-4 with TRBJ1-1; possibly TRBD1 for D (5 bases). Trimming pared 5 bases from V and 7 bases from J, leaving 11 bases between. The CDR3 consists of 12 residues. CDR3 nucleotide sequence: TGTGCCAGCAGTCCTAGGGACGGTGAAGCTTTCTTT. Translated: CASSPRDGEAFF.

This chain connects TRBV6-2 or TRBV6-3 to TRBJ2-3; 12 nucleotides agree with TRBD2. This CDR3 region has 17 residues. Germline V lookup: CDR1 MNHEY, CDR2 SVGEGT. V shed 6 bases and J 6 bases; nucleotides not matched to a gene: 13. CDR3 sequence reads: CASSWPHGLAGRDTQYF. CDR3 nucleotide sequence: TGTGCCAGCAGCTGGCCCCACGGACTAGCGGGAAGGGATACGCAGTATTTT.

This clonotype was seen more than once but under ten times. The rearrangement joins TRBV6-1 to TRBJ1-1; 7 bases agree with TRBD1. There are 15 residues in the CDR3. Per germline, CDR1 MNHNS and CDR2 SASEGT. Trimming removed 7 bases from V and 4 bases from J; junction bases left unmatched: 12. The CDR3 is CASTLTGRYTTEAFF. DNA for the CDR3: TGTGCCAGCACCTTGACAGGGAGGTACACCACTGAAGCTTTCTTT.

The rearrangement joins TRBV12-3 or TRBV12-4 to TRBJ2-2; D unresolved. Deletions cut 7 bases from V and 6 bases from J, with 9 bases between. This CDR3 contains 12 residues. CDR3 amino acids: CASTVSAGELFF. In DNA form, the CDR3 reads TGTGCCAGCACCGTTTCCGCCGGGGAGCTGTTTTTT.

The chain couples TRBV21-1 to TRBJ2-1; the table's D call of TRBD1 was not tested on the DNA. TRBV21-1 represents a pseudogene. This CDR3 is built from 12 residues. The CDR3 DNA is TGTGCCAGCAGTAAACACCCCCATGAGCAGATCTTC. Encoded protein: CASSKHPHEQIF.

This clonotype was seen a handful of times. Written as DNA, the CDR3 is TGCAGTGCTCCGCCGAGTAACGGGAGGGCCTTCGGGGATACGCAGTATTTT. Translated, it gives CSAPPSNGRAFGDTQYF. The J gene is TRBJ2-3, the V gene TRBV20-1; 8 bases fit TRBD2. Germline assignment: CDR1 DFQATT and CDR2 SNEGSKA (reference sequence). V gave up 5 bases and J gave up 6 bases; unmatched junction bases: 19. The CDR3 is 17 residues long.

The chain links TRBV2 to TRBJ2-3, with 7 positions matching TRBD2. The germline V gene encodes CDR1 SNHLY and CDR2 FYNNEI. J lost 0 bases, V lost 5 bases, and 8 bases had no gene match. The CDR3 sequence is 16 residues long. CDR3 region: CASSPGTTPSTDTQYF. CDR3 nucleotide sequence: TGTGCCAGCAGTCCCGGGACTACCCCTAGCACAGATACGCAGTATTTT.

The CDR3 sequence: CASSPLLAGLRDIQYF. CDR3 bases: TGCGCCAGCAGCCCCCTTCTAGCGGGACTTAGGGACATTCAGTACTTC. This chain joins TRBV5-1 and TRBJ2-4, with 9 bases that match TRBD2. The CDR3 has 16 amino acids. Germline values: CDR1 SGHRS, CDR2 YFSETQ. J gave up 8 bases and V 4 bases, and 13 bases lay outside the gene matches.